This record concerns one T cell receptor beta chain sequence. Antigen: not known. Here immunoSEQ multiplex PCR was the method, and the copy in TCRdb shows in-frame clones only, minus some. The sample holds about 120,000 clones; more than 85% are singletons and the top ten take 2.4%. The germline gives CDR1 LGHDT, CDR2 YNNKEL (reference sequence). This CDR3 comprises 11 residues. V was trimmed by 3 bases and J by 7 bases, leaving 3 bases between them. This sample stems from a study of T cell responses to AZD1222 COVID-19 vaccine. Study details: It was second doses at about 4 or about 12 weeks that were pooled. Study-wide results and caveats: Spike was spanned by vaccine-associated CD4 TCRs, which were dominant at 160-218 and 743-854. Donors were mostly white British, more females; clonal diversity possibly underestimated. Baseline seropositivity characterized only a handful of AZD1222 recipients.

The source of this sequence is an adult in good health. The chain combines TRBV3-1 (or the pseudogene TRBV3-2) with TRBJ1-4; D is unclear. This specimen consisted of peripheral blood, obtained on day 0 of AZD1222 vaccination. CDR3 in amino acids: CASSHSEKLFF. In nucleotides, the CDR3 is TGTGCCAGCAGCCATAGTGAAAAACTGTTTTTT.